The T cell receptor (beta chain) under discussion was sequenced for a study of post-analysis software for immune sequencing data (dated by TCRdb to between 2014 and 2017). A note on the overall study: Recorded disease courses included relapsing-remitting, secondary progressive and progressive-relapsing multiple sclerosis, with some patients lacking subtype annotation. Patient repertoires were compared against about a dozen previously published healthy control repertoires from donors aged roughly 6 to 28 years. A subset of samples was prepared in parallel using single-end sample barcoding, then pooled and co-amplified after Illumina adapter ligation. Broader findings and caveats from the paper: The multiple sclerosis patient group was slightly younger than the control group. Compared with controls, multiple sclerosis patients had significantly lower normalized Chao1 diversity, a finding suggesting substantial peripheral T-cell clonal expansion. Direct clustering with F measure showed strong co-clustering of samples prepared in the same batch, prompting a batch-effect correction. Patients showed significantly higher frequencies than controls for several TRBV segments, among them TRBV5-6, TRBV5-1 and TRBV20-1.

The CDR3 goes from the cysteine to the phenylalanine over 16 residues. Here the CDR3 DNA is all that survives: 48 bases in frame from base 1. Trimming removed 7 bases from V and 6 bases from J; the gene matches leave 13 bases unexplained. Looking up the germline V gene yields CDR1 MNHEY and CDR2 SVGEGT. To demonstrate the VDJtools post-analysis software, TCR beta repertoires were profiled from the peripheral blood of about 13 young patients with multiple sclerosis. The patients with multiple sclerosis were children and adolescents between about 6 and 17 years of age. The library was built by means of PCR. Sequencer: Illumina HiSeq 2500. To reduce PCR and sequencing biases, unique molecular identifiers were built into the TCR beta cDNA libraries. Approximately 500,000 cDNA molecules were obtained for every 1 to 10 million input T cells, so each molecule roughly corresponded to one T cell. The patient libraries were prepared and sequenced with the same protocol used for the earlier healthy control dataset. Within a given batch, samples were prepared together, multiplexed and sequenced on the same HiSeq lane. Turning to the authors' computational methods: MIGEC was used to process the raw barcoded reads, and molecular identifier groups with only a single read were discarded before consensus assembly and CDR3 extraction. Clonotype tables were post-analysed with VDJtools, and diversity was normalized by down-sampling all datasets to the smallest sample size. In repertoire overlap clustering, CDR3 amino acid sequences, but not nucleotide sequences, were matched to correct batch-related cross-sample contamination. TCRdb trimmed the raw reads at Q25, called clones with MiXCR and kept productive beta chains. Every distinct CDR3 protein forms one entry, paired with its most common genes and DNA. TCRdb, not the authors, supplied the V and J calls. This sample has 450,000 or so distinct CDR3 sequences in its table, and roughly 45% of those were observed once. About an eighth of the sample lies in the top ten.

A remark on this clonotype: The clone's antigen remains unknown. No much larger clonotype is one base removed from it; base qualities were not supplied.

The chain employs TRBV6-2 or TRBV6-3 and TRBJ2-1, and 9 junctional nucleotides match TRBD2. Sequenced material: blood. This clonotype was sampled from a girl aged 5 to 17 with multiple sclerosis. The DNA sequence follows: TGTGCCAGCAAGCTGATAGCGGGAGTAGCGGGCAATGAGCAGTTCTTC. Translated, this gives CASKLIAGVAGNEQFF.